Following are 14 T cell receptor beta chains from one sample sequenced in a study of shared clonotypes between healthy human individuals. Using immunoSEQ multiplex PCR, the repertoire was profiled, and TCRdb retains in-frame clones only, with some absent. Among under 2,500,000 clones listed, 95% were seen once. Sequencing was carried out using naive CD4+ T cells sorted from blood. Subset in this sample: CD45RA+ positively selected. Receptors were obtained from a man between 18 and 29 years old in good health.

A word on this clone: This sample also contains other DNA sequences that code for the same CDR3. The chain joins TRBV4-1 to TRBJ2-3; D is ambiguous. The V end was cut by 1 base, the J end by 3 bases, with 2 bases between. The CDR3 runs to 12 residues. Germline V gene lookup returns CDR1 MGHRA and CDR2 YSYEKL. Written as DNA, the CDR3 is TGCGCCAGCAGCCAAGCTACAGATACGCAGTATTTT. It yields the protein CASSQATDTQYF.

The rearrangement links TRBV18 to TRBJ2-6, with D unclear. There are 16 residues in the CDR3. The germline V gene encodes CDR1 KGHSH and CDR2 LQKENI. V gave up 2 bases and J gave up 2 bases, with 10 bases separating them. CDR3: CASSPGTQAGANVLTF. CDR3 nucleotide sequence: TGTGCCAGCTCACCAGGAACCCAGGCTGGGGCCAACGTCCTGACTTTC.

CDR3 nucleotides: TGTGCTAGTGGTGGGGCTGGGACCTACGAGCAGTACTTC. Protein sequence: CASGGAGTYEQYF. This rearrangement joins TRBV12-5 to TRBJ2-7, with TRBD1 as a possible D gene (5 bases). This CDR3 contains 13 residues. V was shortened by 5 bases and J by 2 bases, with 10 bases between the two germline ends. From germline, CDR1 is LGHNT and CDR2 FRNRAP.

This chain joins TRBV10-3 and TRBJ2-3; D is ambiguous. From germline, CDR1 is ENHRY and CDR2 SYGVKD. Trimming cost V 7 bases and J 4 bases, with 9 bases left between them. This CDR3 comprises 12 residues. The CDR3 protein is CAINFSADTQYF. In DNA form, the CDR3 reads TGTGCCATCAACTTCTCCGCAGATACGCAGTATTTT.

With respect to this clone: One end of the junction does not line up with germline, which may come from a read error. The chain uses TRBV7-7 and TRBJ2-2; D not resolved. Germline V gene data show CDR1 as SSHAT and CDR2 as FNYEAQ (reference sequence). CDR3 length equals 15 residues. This CDR3 reads CASSTTAANTGELFF. As DNA, the CDR3 is TGTGCTAGCAGTACAACAGCCGCGAACACCGGGGAGCTGTTTTTT. The full variable domain, completed using reference TRBV7-7 and TRBJ2-2, is GAGVSQSPRYKVTKRGQDVTLRCDPISSHATLYWYQQALGQGPEFLTYFNYEAQPDKSGLPSDRFSAERPEGSISTLTIQRTEQRDSAMYRCASSTTAANTGELFFGEGSRLTVL.

The CDR3, as DNA: TGTGCCAGCAGTGATGTGTTTCAGCCCCAGCATTTT. Protein sequence: CASSDVFQPQHF. The rearrangement joins TRBV6-1 to TRBJ1-5; D uncertain. The CDR3 length is 12 residues. The germline V gene has CDR1 MNHNS and CDR2 SASEGT. With 3 bases removed from V and 6 bases from J, the gap between germline ends came to 6 bases.

The rearrangement joins TRBV27 to TRBJ2-3; TRBD2 agrees at 9 bases. The CDR3 runs to 14 residues. Germline lookup yields CDR1 MNHEY and CDR2 SMNVEV (reference sequence). The J segment lost 14 bases and the V segment lost 7 bases, leaving 16 bases of the junction unmatched. The CDR3: CASTASGVPTQWYF. The CDR3 nucleotides are TGTGCCAGCACAGCTAGCGGGGTCCCAACGCAGTGGTATTTT.

The chain links TRBV6-6 to TRBJ1-5; D not certain. V was pared by 4 bases and J by 1 base, with 11 bases between. This CDR3 has 15 amino acids. Looked up from germline, CDR1 is MNHNY and CDR2 is SVGAGI (reference sequence). The CDR3 DNA reads as TGTGCCAGCAGTTCGGACGGACTAAGCAATCAGCCCCAGCATTTT. It specifies CASSSDGLSNQPQHF.

This chain joins TRBV27 and TRBJ2-6; D is unclear. This CDR3 spans 16 amino acids. Deletions cut 5 bases from V and 4 bases from J, with 15 bases between. Germline loops: CDR1 MNHEY, CDR2 SMNVEV (reference sequence). Here the CDR3 DNA reads TGTGCCAGCAGTCCCAAGCCCCTCCAGGGGGCCAACGTCCTGACTTTC. Translated: CASSPKPLQGANVLTF.

This chain joins TRBV29-1 and TRBJ2-1; TRBD2 aligns across 9 bases. Germline CDR1 reads SQVTM; CDR2 reads ANQGSEA. The CDR3 contains 17 residues. Germline trimming cut 8 bases from V and 9 bases from J; bases unmatched to any gene: 23. The CDR3 sequence is CSTRISLVAGAFGEQFF. The CDR3 nucleotides are TGCAGCACCCGGATCAGCCTCGTAGCGGGAGCCTTCGGTGAGCAGTTCTTC.

The CDR3 is CASSFGNTGRELFF. CDR3 nucleotides: TGTGCCAGCAGCTTTGGGAACACCGGGAGGGAGCTGTTTTTT. The chain links TRBV7-2 to TRBJ2-2; perhaps TRBD2 as D (5 bases). Germline V gene data show CDR1 as SGHTA and CDR2 as FQGNSA. V lost 3 bases to trimming and J lost 9 bases, with 14 bases between them. The CDR3 has 14 residues.

This rearrangement joins TRBV9 to TRBJ2-2; TRBD2 agrees at 13 bases. The CDR3 has 18 residues. Germline V gives CDR1 SGDLS, CDR2 YYNGEE. The V segment lost 5 bases and the J segment 0 bases; nucleotides outside the gene matches: 7. This chain's CDR3 is CASSPRLAGGSNTGELFF. The DNA of the CDR3 is TGTGCCAGCAGTCCTAGACTAGCGGGGGGTTCGAACACCGGGGAGCTGTTTTTT.

The chain has TRBV19 and TRBJ1-1; D gene ambiguous. The V gene's germline CDR1 is LNHDA and CDR2 SQIVND (reference sequence). V was clipped by 7 bases and J by 0 bases, with 9 bases between them. This CDR3 is 13 amino acids long. The CDR3 DNA sequence: TGTGCCAGTAATCCAGGTATGAACACTGAAGCTTTCTTT. Residues: CASNPGMNTEAFF.

The chain carries TRBV5-1 and TRBJ2-2; possibly TRBD2 for D (6 bases). CDR1 and CDR2 from the germline V gene are SGHRS and YFSETQ. The CDR3 consists of 16 residues. Trimming took off 4 bases at V and 5 bases at J, with 18 bases between the two ends. CDR3 in DNA: TGCGCCAGCAGCCAACGCTCCGGGGGAAGTACCGGGGAGCTGTTTTTT. Its translation is CASSQRSGGSTGELFF.